The 20 T cell receptor beta chains listed next were all sequenced from one sample in a study of cytomegalovirus exposure and HLA in healthy donors. The PCR made use of 60 Vbeta and 13 Jbeta primers. Assay: immunoSEQ multiplex PCR; the TCRdb copy retains only in-frame clones and omits some. The table lists 160,000 or so clones, around 73% of them singletons. What was sequenced was PBMCs. All receptors derive from a male donor in good health and CMV-seronegative.

The chain recombines TRBV7-8 with TRBJ1-1, with 7 bases lining up with TRBD1. Germline values: CDR1 SGHVS, CDR2 FQNEAQ. CDR3 length: 16 amino acids. Trimming at V came to 0 bases and at J to 0 bases, leaving 4 bases not matched to a gene. In DNA form, the CDR3 reads TGTGCCAGCAGCTTAGCGCGGGACAGCGTGAACACTGAAGCTTTCTTT. Protein: CASSLARDSVNTEAFF.

This clone was observed a single time. The rearrangement uses TRBV28 and TRBJ1-5, with unresolved D. Germline V CDR1 and CDR2: MDHEN, SYDVKM. The V end lost 5 bases, the J end lost 11 bases, and 16 bases lay between the germline ends. The CDR3 spans 13 residues. The CDR3 nucleotides read TGTGCCAGCAGTCGTCGGGGAATCAGGACCCAGCATTTT. Protein: CASSRRGIRTQHF.

The J gene is TRBJ2-2, the V gene TRBV4-1, with D maybe TRBD2 (5 bases). V was shortened by 4 bases and J by 7 bases, with 10 bases between the two germline ends. Germline lookup yields CDR1 MGHRA and CDR2 YSYEKL. The CDR3 is 13 amino acids. The chain's CDR3 is CASSPRGDGELFF. For the CDR3, the DNA is TGCGCCAGCAGCCCCCGGGGAGACGGGGAGCTGTTTTTT.

On this clone: This specimen includes other DNA sequences encoding the same CDR3. The chain combines TRBV27 with TRBJ2-7; TRBD2 might be the D (6 bases). The CDR3 contains 13 residues. CDR1 and CDR2 from the germline V gene are MNHEY and SMNVEV (reference sequence). The V and J ends lost 2 bases and 6 bases respectively, with 11 bases between them. CDR3 residues: CASSLGGGSEQYF. Written as DNA, the CDR3 is TGTGCCAGCAGTTTAGGTGGGGGGTCCGAGCAGTACTTC.

V and J are TRBV6-1 and TRBJ2-3, with 13 bases that match TRBD2. V gave up 5 bases and J gave up 4 bases; unmatched junction bases: 3. The CDR3 is 15 residues long. The germline gives CDR1 MNHNS, CDR2 SASEGT. The chain's CDR3 is CASSPTSGGADTQYF. The CDR3 DNA reads as TGTGCCAGCAGTCCTACTAGCGGGGGGGCAGATACGCAGTATTTT.

This clone was observed once. As DNA, the CDR3 is TGTGCCAGCAGCACCTCGGGACACCAGTACGAGCAGTACTTC. It specifies CASSTSGHQYEQYF. The genes are TRBV6-5 and TRBJ2-7, with D maybe TRBD1 (6 bases). The CDR3 runs to 14 residues. Trimming removed 6 bases from V and 4 bases from J, with 16 bases in between. Germline assignment: CDR1 MNHEY and CDR2 SVGAGI.

A few counts support this clone. The rearrangement uses TRBV7-9 and TRBJ2-7; perhaps TRBD1 as D (5 bases). The CDR3 spans 13 residues. From germline, CDR1 is SEHNR and CDR2 FQNEAQ (reference sequence). The V end was cut by 0 bases, the J end by 2 bases, with 5 bases between. CDR3 DNA: TGTGCCAGCAGCTTAGCAGGGGCCTACGAGCAGTACTTC. This translates into CASSLAGAYEQYF.

This chain links TRBV4-1 with TRBJ1-1; 7 positions agree with TRBD1. J gave up 11 bases and V 1 base, and 7 bases lay outside the gene matches. This CDR3 has 13 amino acids. Germline CDR1 is MGHRA and CDR2 is YSYEKL. The CDR3 DNA reads TGCGCCAGCAGCCAAGGGGAAGGGGGCGAGGCTTTCTTT. Its protein is CASSQGEGGEAFF.

V gene TRBV4-3 combines with J gene TRBJ2-3; possible D gene TRBD1, 5 bases. The CDR3 is made up of 14 amino acids. V was pared by 0 bases and J by 5 bases, with 9 bases between. CDR1 LGHNA and CDR2 YSLEER come from the germline V gene. Here the CDR3 DNA reads TGCGCCAGCAGCCAAGATAGCAGGGAAGATACGCAGTATTTT. Translation: CASSQDSREDTQYF.

A single count supports this clone. The rearrangement uses TRBV30 and TRBJ2-3; 9 nucleotides align to TRBD2. In germline, CDR1 is GTSNPN, CDR2 SVGIG (reference sequence). This CDR3 contains 13 residues. Losses at the gene ends were 7 bases for V and 6 bases for J; bases not matched to a gene: 8. The CDR3 region has the DNA TGTGCCTTCGCGGGAGGGCCGGGTGATACGCAGTATTTT. It yields the protein CAFAGGPGDTQYF.

This clone rates as medium-sized. J is TRBJ2-2 and V is TRBV19, with D maybe TRBD1 (5 bases). The CDR3 is 13 amino acids. Germline assignment: CDR1 LNHDA and CDR2 SQIVND (reference sequence). The V end lost 6 bases, the J end lost 6 bases, and 11 bases lay between the germline ends. The CDR3 loop reads CASRPPGPGELFF. In nucleotides, the CDR3 is TGTGCCAGTAGACCCCCAGGGCCCGGGGAGCTGTTTTTT.

The genes are TRBV9 and TRBJ2-1, with 9 bases that match TRBD2. This CDR3 contains 16 residues. The ends lost 0 bases at V and 6 bases at J; junction bases unmatched: 7. Per the germline V gene, CDR1 is SGDLS and CDR2 is YYNGEE. The CDR3: CASSVDLRGGVNEQFF. In DNA form, the CDR3 reads TGTGCCAGCAGCGTAGATCTGCGGGGGGGCGTCAATGAGCAGTTCTTC.

The chain uses TRBV5-1 and TRBJ2-7; 10 bases fit TRBD2. The CDR3 loop spans 16 amino acids. Germline loops: CDR1 SGHRS, CDR2 YFSETQ. The J segment lost 2 bases and the V segment lost 4 bases, leaving 9 bases of the junction unmatched. The CDR3 region has the DNA TGCGCCAGCAGCCTGACACTAGCGGGGAAAACCTACGAGCAGTACTTC. Translated, it gives CASSLTLAGKTYEQYF.

J is TRBJ1-5 and V is TRBV28, with 11 bases lining up with TRBD1. This CDR3 contains 16 residues. Germline V gene sequence: CDR1 MDHEN, CDR2 SYDVKM. V lost 8 bases to trimming and J lost 7 bases; unmatched junction nucleotides: 13. The chain's CDR3 is CASLPPGQGVKQPQHF. CDR3 in DNA: TGTGCCAGCCTCCCACCGGGACAGGGGGTGAAGCAGCCCCAGCATTTT.

This rearrangement joins TRBV7-2 to TRBJ1-1, with D possibly being TRBD1 (6 bases). The V gene's germline CDR1 is SGHTA and CDR2 FQGNSA. With 1 base removed from V and 4 bases from J, the gap between germline ends came to 13 bases. CDR3 size: 15 residues. Here the CDR3 reads CASSLVRGAGTEAFF. CDR3 bases: TGTGCCAGCAGCTTAGTTCGGGGGGCAGGCACTGAAGCTTTCTTT. The complete variable domain, with remaining parts taken from reference TRBV7-2 and TRBJ1-1, reads GAGVSQSPSNKVTEKGKDVELRCDPISGHTALYWYRQSLGQGLEFLIYFQGNSAPDKSGLPSDRFSAERTGGSVSTLTIQRTQQEDSAVYLCASSLVRGAGTEAFFGQGTRLTVV.

The V gene is TRBV25-1, the J gene TRBJ2-6; D gene unclear. Germline assignment: CDR1 MGHDK and CDR2 SYGVNS. This CDR3 spans 15 amino acids. V gave up 4 bases and J gave up 0 bases, with 7 bases separating them. CDR3 in amino acids: CASSGVVSGANVLTF. For the CDR3, the DNA is TGTGCCAGCAGTGGAGTGGTCTCTGGGGCCAACGTCCTGACTTTC.

This clone appeared a few times. This chain connects TRBV19 to TRBJ2-1; TRBD1 aligns across 10 bases. The CDR3 covers 13 residues. The ends lost 7 bases at V and 10 bases at J; junction bases unmatched: 7. The germline CDR1 and CDR2 sequences are LNHDA and SQIVND (reference sequence). This chain's CDR3 is CASTRDRGKEQFF. CDR3 nucleotide sequence: TGTGCCAGTACTCGGGACAGGGGAAAGGAGCAGTTCTTC.

The V and J genes are TRBV11-2 and TRBJ1-4, with 11 bases fitting TRBD1. CDR1 and CDR2 (germline): SGHAT, FQNNGV. This CDR3 has 14 residues. Losses at the gene ends were 6 bases for V and 7 bases for J; bases not matched to a gene: 4. CDR3 loop: CASRAGTGGEKLFF. In DNA, the CDR3 is TGTGCCAGCAGGGCCGGGACAGGGGGTGAAAAACTGTTTTTT.

The chain employs TRBV18 and TRBJ1-3, with TRBD1 matching 9 bases. Germline V gene lookup returns CDR1 KGHSH and CDR2 LQKENI. J was trimmed by 4 bases and V by 3 bases; bases with no gene match: 13. The CDR3 spans 18 residues. CDR3 residues: CASSPQDLQGAGGNTIYF. In nucleotides, the CDR3 is TGTGCCAGCTCACCCCAAGACTTACAGGGGGCCGGAGGAAACACCATATATTTT.

This clone was found once. The V gene is TRBV9, the J gene TRBJ1-5; D is perhaps TRBD1 (5 bases). The CDR3 is made up of 14 amino acids. With 0 bases removed from V and 1 base from J, the gap between germline ends came to 5 bases. In germline, CDR1 is SGDLS, CDR2 YYNGEE. The CDR3 loop reads CASSVAGSNQPQHF. The CDR3 coding sequence is TGTGCCAGCAGCGTAGCAGGGAGCAATCAGCCCCAGCATTTT.